This T cell receptor (beta chain) was documented in a study of blood T cell repertoires in COVID-19. Study context: The origin of the acute and convalescent COVID-19 samples was the United States, Italy and Spain.

Here immunoSEQ multiplex PCR was the method, and the copy in TCRdb shows in-frame clones only, minus some. The sample consists of under 150,000 clones, around nine tenths of them appearing once. Trimming removed 0 bases from V and 5 bases from J; junction bases left unmatched: 4. The CDR3 spans 15 residues. This TCR was sampled from a human donor in a cohort sampled during active COVID-19. The chain couples TRBV5-3 to TRBJ2-1; 8 nucleotides match TRBD2. TRBV5-3 is flagged as an ORF with uncertain function. The sequenced sample was peripheral blood. The CDR3 here is CARSLVAGKHNEQFF. CDR3 coding DNA: TGTGCCAGAAGCTTGGTAGCGGGGAAACACAATGAGCAGTTCTTC.